This T cell receptor (beta chain) was profiled in a study of PD-1 blockade in classical Hodgkin lymphoma. The germline V and J ends were trimmed by 0 bases and 4 bases, with 9 bases remaining between them. The CDR3 loop spans 14 amino acids. The germline CDR1 and CDR2 sequences are MNHEY and SVGAGI. Time point meaning: cycle 4 day 1 (C4D1), after more than 5 weeks of nivolumab. Relapse was seen in all patients after autologous stem cell transplantation, and brentuximab vedotin exposure was variable. Sequenced by immunoSEQ multiplex PCR; TCRdb stores in-frame clones only, minus some. The table includes tens of thousands of clones, 80% detected once.

This TCR was sampled from a human donor with classical Hodgkin lymphoma. The rearrangement uses TRBV6-5 and TRBJ1-2; D gene ambiguous. The source was peripheral blood mononuclear cells (PBMCs), collected before the fourth cycle of nivolumab. The CDR3 here is CASSYSNSGYGYTF. The CDR3 region has the DNA TGTGCCAGCAGTTACTCCAACAGCGGCTATGGCTACACCTTC.